This TCR beta chain came from a study of blood T cell repertoires in COVID-19. Study summary: The origin of the acute and convalescent COVID-19 samples was the United States, Italy and Spain.

The CDR3 consists of 13 residues. Germline V gene sequence: CDR1 MNHEY, CDR2 SVGAGI. The V end was cut by 7 bases, the J end by 8 bases, with 14 bases between. How the authors handled the data: Reference gene primer amplification gave estimated nucleated cell counts. Using immunoSEQ multiplex PCR, the repertoire was profiled, and TCRdb retains in-frame clones only, with some absent. The D gene and trimming were derived from the DNA, and the V and J assignments and clone size from that table. The sample includes tens of thousands of clones, 81% of them seen just once. This clone appeared a single time.

The sequence came from a woman at least 80 years old with COVID-19, enrolled during active disease. Sequencing used peripheral blood. The chain joins TRBV6-5 to TRBJ1-4, with unresolved D. This chain's CDR3 is CASKEGLKEKLFF. The CDR3 DNA reads as TGTGCCAGCAAGGAGGGATTAAAAGAAAAACTGTTTTTT.